The 17 T cell receptor beta chains given below trace back to one sample, sequenced in a study of blood T cell repertoires in COVID-19 (dated by TCRdb to 2020 to 2021). Library prep was done by the immunoSEQ multiplex PCR assay. Held by TCRdb, this immuneACCESS table contains in-frame sequences only and omits some clones. Under half of the omission traces to an unresolved V gene where checked; the cause of the rest is unknown. The sample records roughly 380,000 clones, roughly 84% of which are singletons. The top ten clonotypes cover 3% of the sample. Sequenced sample: PBMCs or T cells enriched from blood (not recorded which). Receptors originate from a woman aged 25 to 39 who had recovered from COVID-19.

This rearrangement joins TRBV10-3 to TRBJ1-3, with 8 positions matching TRBD1. V was pared by 7 bases and J by 2 bases, with 13 bases of the junction left unmatched. CDR1 is ENHRY and CDR2 is SYGVKD in the germline V gene. This CDR3 has 17 residues. This CDR3 is CAITPGTGLETGNTIYF. The CDR3 DNA reads TGTGCCATCACCCCCGGGACAGGCCTCGAAACTGGAAACACCATATATTTT.

This CDR3 reads CASGWLGQEGGQPQHF. In DNA, the CDR3 is TGTGCTAGTGGTTGGCTAGGACAGGAGGGAGGACAGCCCCAGCATTTT. This sequence joins TRBV12-5 and TRBJ1-5, with 7 positions matching TRBD1. The trim removed 4 bases at V and 7 bases at J, leaving 13 bases unmatched. The CDR3 is 16 amino acids. Germline V lookup: CDR1 LGHNT, CDR2 FRNRAP.

This clone was detected only once. The same CDR3 can be traced to other DNA sequences in this sample. The chain is built from TRBV18 and TRBJ1-1, with D maybe TRBD1 (5 bases). This CDR3 is built from 13 residues. Per germline, CDR1 KGHSH and CDR2 LQKENI. With 2 bases removed from V and 5 bases from J, the gap between germline ends came to 9 bases. The CDR3 sequence: CASSPTGGTEAFF. Here the CDR3 DNA reads TGTGCCAGCTCACCAACGGGGGGGACTGAAGCTTTCTTT.

The gene calls are TRBV2 and TRBJ1-5; maybe TRBD1 (5 bases). The CDR3 spans 14 residues. Between the trimmed V and J ends, which lost 3 bases and 4 bases, there was a span of 10 bases. Germline CDR1 SNHLY, CDR2 FYNNEI. The CDR3 loop is CASSDFYRNQPQHF. As DNA, the CDR3 is TGTGCCAGCAGTGACTTCTACAGGAATCAGCCCCAGCATTTT.

V is TRBV7-9 and J is TRBJ2-7; maybe TRBD1 (6 bases). Between the trimmed V and J ends, which lost 4 bases and 5 bases, there was a span of 9 bases. The CDR3 runs to 12 residues. Looked up from germline, CDR1 is SEHNR and CDR2 is FQNEAQ (reference sequence). CDR3 sequence reads: CASSWTADEQYF. The CDR3 DNA reads as TGTGCCAGCAGCTGGACAGCGGACGAGCAGTACTTC.

The sample holds one count of this clone. This chain connects TRBV3-1 (or the pseudogene TRBV3-2) to TRBJ1-1, with TRBD1 matching 10 bases. V shed 0 bases, J shed 1 base, and the junction held 2 bases outside the gene matches. Germline V lookup: CDR1 LGHDT, CDR2 YNNKEL (reference sequence). This CDR3 is 16 amino acids long. For the CDR3, the DNA is TGTGCCAGCAGCCAAGAACGGACAGGGGGGAACACTGAAGCTTTCTTT. Residues: CASSQERTGGNTEAFF.

V usage is TRBV6-5 and J usage is TRBJ2-7, with 7 bases matching TRBD2. CDR1 MNHEY and CDR2 SVGAGI come from the germline V gene. With V trimmed by 4 bases and J by 1 base, 7 bases remained unmatched. The length of the CDR3 is 15 residues. The CDR3 loop is CASSFSGGLSYEQYF. DNA for the CDR3: TGTGCCAGCAGTTTCTCGGGGGGACTGTCCTACGAGCAGTACTTC.

The gene calls are TRBV7-6 and TRBJ2-1; D is perhaps TRBD2 (5 bases). V was shortened by 7 bases and J by 2 bases, with 15 bases between the two germline ends. The CDR3 runs to 15 residues. Germline V gene data show CDR1 as SGHVS and CDR2 as FNYEAQ. DNA of the CDR3: TGTGCCAGCACCCTGAAACTAGGCACCTACAATGAGCAGTTCTTC. Residues: CASTLKLGTYNEQFF. Based on the CDR3 plus reference TRBV7-6 and TRBJ2-1, the full variable domain is GAGVSQSPRYKVTKRGQDVALRCDPISGHVSLYWYRQALGQGPEFLTYFNYEAQQDKSGLPNDRFSAERPEGSISTLTIQRTEQRDSAMYRCASTLKLGTYNEQFFGPGTRLTVL.

The gene calls are TRBV9 and TRBJ1-1; a weak D match, TRBD1 (5 bases). CDR3 length: 12 amino acids. Germline CDR1 SGDLS, CDR2 YYNGEE. V was clipped by 4 bases and J by 8 bases, with 12 bases between them. The CDR3 protein is CASSSRGREAFF. The CDR3 DNA follows: TGTGCCAGCAGCTCAAGGGGCCGGGAAGCTTTCTTT.

The CDR3 loop reads CASSDYNSYNEQFF. Written as DNA, the CDR3 is TGTGCCAGCAGTGATTATAACTCCTACAATGAGCAGTTCTTC. This chain joins TRBV6-1 and TRBJ2-1; no definite D call. The CDR3 has 14 residues. V lost 3 bases, J lost 0 bases, and 6 bases lay in between. CDR1 is MNHNS and CDR2 is SASEGT in the germline V gene.

The chain has TRBV24-1 and TRBJ2-5; 9 bases are a match to TRBD2. After removal of 2 bases from V and 4 bases from J, the junction contained 7 bases not matched to a gene. The CDR3 loop spans 16 amino acids. Looked up from germline, CDR1 is KGHDR and CDR2 is SFDVKD. CDR3 sequence reads: CATSDSSSSGIETQYF. CDR3 DNA: TGTGCCACCAGTGATTCCTCTTCTAGCGGGATAGAGACCCAGTACTTC.

The genes are TRBV14 and TRBJ1-4; tentative D call: TRBD1 (5 bases). Trimming shortened V by 0 bases and J by 8 bases, and 13 bases separated the two germline ends. The V gene's germline CDR1 is SGHDN and CDR2 FVKESK. The CDR3 has 15 amino acids. The CDR3 reads CASSQDLQGGEKLFF. Here the CDR3 DNA reads TGTGCCAGCAGCCAAGATCTGCAGGGTGGGGAAAAACTGTTTTTT.

The J gene is TRBJ1-5, the V gene TRBV28; 9 positions match TRBD1. This CDR3 spans 14 amino acids. The ends lost 7 bases at V and 8 bases at J; junction bases unmatched: 9. Per the germline V gene, CDR1 is MDHEN and CDR2 is SYDVKM. CDR3 sequence (DNA): TGTGCCAGCATTTCGGGACAGGGTTTCGAGCCCCAGCATTTT. This translates into CASISGQGFEPQHF.

This chain connects TRBV11-2 to TRBJ2-3, with D perhaps TRBD2 (7 bases). Germline assignment: CDR1 SGHAT and CDR2 FQNNGV. Between the trimmed V and J ends, which lost 3 bases and 5 bases, there was a span of 21 bases. CDR3 length equals 17 residues. The chain's CDR3 is CASSFVLWGGPKDTQYF. The DNA of the CDR3 is TGTGCCAGCAGCTTTGTCCTCTGGGGGGGGCCTAAAGATACGCAGTATTTT.

This clone was found a few times. The V and J genes are TRBV7-9 and TRBJ2-7, with 7 bases aligning to TRBD1. The CDR3 is made up of 15 amino acids. The V gene end was trimmed by 5 bases and the J gene end by 2 bases; junction bases not matched to a gene: 9. Looked up from germline, CDR1 is SEHNR and CDR2 is FQNEAQ (reference sequence). CDR3 bases: TGTGCCAGCAGCCCCCCTGACAGGGCACCCTACGAGCAGTACTTC. Translation gives CASSPPDRAPYEQYF.

This chain uses TRBV5-1 with TRBJ1-3; 8 bases fit TRBD1. V trimming: 4 bases; J trimming: 3 bases; junction bases outside the gene matches: 12. The CDR3 loop spans 17 amino acids. Germline V gene sequence: CDR1 SGHRS, CDR2 YFSETQ. The CDR3 loop is CASSQRDARGLGNTIYF. CDR3 nucleotides: TGCGCCAGCAGCCAACGAGACGCCAGGGGGCTTGGAAACACCATATATTTT.

This clone was seen once. The CDR3 loop is CASSYSSGGRPGYTF. The CDR3 nucleotides read TGTGCCAGCAGTTACTCGTCGGGAGGACGCCCTGGCTACACCTTC. The genes are TRBV6-5 and TRBJ1-2; D uncertain. From germline, CDR1 is MNHEY and CDR2 SVGAGI. The CDR3 loop spans 15 amino acids. With 0 bases removed from V and 7 bases from J, the gap between germline ends came to 15 bases.